The next 28 T cell receptor beta chains were all read from a single sample in a study of CD8 T cells in ankylosing spondylitis. Via MiXCR, TCRdb re-called the 5' RACE reads, giving one row per CDR3 protein. The table lists 250,000 to 300,000 distinct CDR3 sequences, 15% to 20% of them singletons. The sample was blood, either unsorted or a sorted T cell fraction (not recorded which). The receptors were gathered from a male donor with ankylosing spondylitis or in good health (not recorded which).

The chain carries TRBV27 and TRBJ1-2; D perhaps matches TRBD1 (5 bases). V dropped 6 bases and J dropped 3 bases, with 14 bases sitting between them. Germline CDR1 reads MNHEY; CDR2 reads SMNVEV (reference sequence). CDR3 size: 14 residues. CDR3 DNA sequence: TGTGCCAGCAGCGTCATTGGGGGGTACTATGGCTACACCTTC. It specifies CASSVIGGYYGYTF.

The chain joins TRBV20-1 to TRBJ1-1; 7 bases map to TRBD1. Trimming at V came to 5 bases and at J to 0 bases, leaving 6 bases not matched to a gene. CDR1 is DFQATT, CDR2 SNEGSKA, per germline (reference sequence). This CDR3 spans 14 amino acids. The CDR3 reads CSAPTTGVNTEAFF. CDR3 nucleotides: TGCAGTGCTCCTACCACAGGGGTGAACACTGAAGCTTTCTTT.

V gene TRBV19 combines with J gene TRBJ2-1; maybe TRBD1 (5 bases). CDR1 is LNHDA and CDR2 is SQIVND in the germline V gene (reference sequence). V lost 3 bases and J 3 bases, leaving 9 bases between the germline ends. The CDR3 has 14 residues. The CDR3, as DNA: TGTGCCAGTAGTATGGATACAGGCTACAATGAGCAGTTCTTC. It specifies CASSMDTGYNEQFF.

This clonotype has ten or more counts. This chain joins TRBV28 and TRBJ2-7; D call uncertain. This CDR3 is built from 15 residues. CDR1 is MDHEN, CDR2 SYDVKM, per germline. Trimming left V 2 bases short and J 6 bases short, with 17 bases between. In DNA form, the CDR3 reads TGTGCCAGCAGTTTAGATTTAGTATCGGGTTCCGAGCAGTACTTC. It specifies CASSLDLVSGSEQYF.

This chain links TRBV6-1 with TRBJ2-5; 7 nucleotides line up with TRBD2. CDR3 length: 14 amino acids. CDR1 is MNHNS, CDR2 SASEGT, per germline. The V and J ends lost 7 bases and 1 base, in that order; junction bases with no gene match: 6. DNA for the CDR3: TGTGCCAGCATGCTAGGGAGGGGCCAAGAGACCCAGTACTTC. Its translation: CASMLGRGQETQYF.

The gene calls are TRBV15 and TRBJ2-7, with a weak D call TRBD1 (6 bases). Germline loops: CDR1 LNHNV, CDR2 YYDKDF (reference sequence). V lost 0 bases, J lost 2 bases, and 11 bases lay in between. CDR3 length equals 15 residues. The CDR3 nucleotides read TGTGCCACCAGCAGAGATCTGGGGGCCCCCTACGAGCAGTACTTC. Translation gives CATSRDLGAPYEQYF.

This clonotype has a handful of counts. The rearrangement joins TRBV29-1 to TRBJ2-3; 8 nucleotides line up with TRBD2. This CDR3 is built from 19 residues. Unmatched junction bases numbered 17, after V lost 3 bases and J lost 0 bases. The germline V gene encodes CDR1 SQVTM and CDR2 ANQGSEA. The DNA for the CDR3 is TGCAGCGTTGAGGTAGTTATACCGGGACTAGTGGCAAGCACAGATACGCAGTATTTT. Translation: CSVEVVIPGLVASTDTQYF.

The chain combines TRBV7-9 with TRBJ2-5; 7 bases match TRBD2. The ends lost 1 base at V and 0 bases at J; junction bases unmatched: 5. The CDR3 has 16 amino acids. Germline V gives CDR1 SEHNR, CDR2 FQNEAQ (reference sequence). CDR3 DNA sequence: TGTGCCAGCAGCTTAGGGGAGGGGCGGTACCAAGAGACCCAGTACTTC. Translation gives CASSLGEGRYQETQYF. The variable domain in full, with the rest retrieved from reference TRBV7-9 and TRBJ2-5, is DTGVSQNPRHKITKRGQNVTFRCDPISEHNRLYWYRQTLGQGPEFLTYFQNEAQLEKSRLLSDRFSAERPKGSFSTLEIQRTEQGDSAMYLCASSLGEGRYQETQYFGPGTRLLVL.

This clonotype was counted many times. The gene calls are TRBV10-3 and TRBJ2-7; D is perhaps TRBD1 or TRBD2 (5 bases each). CDR3 length equals 13 residues. V dropped 0 bases and J dropped 6 bases, with 9 bases sitting between them. The germline CDR1 and CDR2 sequences are ENHRY and SYGVKD. In DNA, the CDR3 is TGTGCCATCAGTGAGTCTGGGGACCTCGAGCAGTACTTC. Protein product: CAISESGDLEQYF.

This clonotype was counted between two and nine times. The V call is TRBV3-1, the J call TRBJ2-1, with a tentative D call TRBD2 (5 bases). The V end lost 2 bases, the J end lost 1 base, and 9 bases lay between the germline ends. CDR1 and CDR2 from the germline V gene are LGHDT and YNNKEL (reference sequence). This CDR3 has 15 amino acids. This CDR3 is CASSQPDYSYNEQFF. The DNA for the CDR3 is TGTGCCAGCAGCCAACCCGACTATTCCTACAATGAGCAGTTCTTC.

The V gene is TRBV9, the J gene TRBJ2-1, with TRBD2 matching 11 bases. CDR1 is SGDLS and CDR2 is YYNGEE in the germline V gene. CDR3 size: 17 residues. V dropped 4 bases and J dropped 5; count of bases not matched to a gene: 11. The CDR3 DNA reads as TGTGCCAGCAGCAGAGGTTCGGGACTAGCGGAGAACAATGAGCAGTTCTTC. This codes for CASSRGSGLAENNEQFF. Full variable domain (outside the CDR3, taken from reference TRBV9 and TRBJ2-1): DSGVTQTPKHLITATGQRVTLRCSPRSGDLSVYWYQQSLDQGLQFLIQYYNGEERAKGNILERFSAQQFPDLHSELNLSSLELGDSALYFCASSRGSGLAENNEQFFGPGTRLTVL.

The chain couples TRBV7-3 to TRBJ2-7; TRBD1 matches at 12 bases. Germline V gene lookup returns CDR1 SGHTA and CDR2 FQGTGA. The CDR3 is 16 residues long. J gave up 6 bases and V 5 bases, and 11 bases lay outside the gene matches. CDR3 in DNA: TGTGCCAGCAGCCCACTGACAACGGGACAGGGGGCCGAGCAGTACTTC. This gives the protein CASSPLTTGQGAEQYF.

V is TRBV4-2 and J is TRBJ2-7; 14 nucleotides line up with TRBD2. Per germline, CDR1 LGHNA and CDR2 YNFKEQ. There are 18 residues in the CDR3. V lost 4 bases and J lost 3; bases outside the gene matches: 11. The CDR3 DNA is TGTGCCAGCAGCCGCAAGGGACTAGCGGGAGTCCCAGACTACGAGCAGTACTTC. Protein product: CASSRKGLAGVPDYEQYF.

This sequence joins TRBV12-3 or TRBV12-4 and TRBJ2-2; 13 nucleotides match TRBD2. This CDR3 contains 16 residues. The V segment lost 7 bases and the J segment 5 bases; nucleotides outside the gene matches: 7. CDR3 DNA sequence: TGTGCCAGCACCTCACTAGCGGGAGGGCCGACCGGGGAGCTGTTTTTT. It yields the protein CASTSLAGGPTGELFF.

The chain has TRBV4-2 and TRBJ2-2; 7 bases line up with TRBD2. CDR3 size: 14 residues. Looked up from germline, CDR1 is LGHNA and CDR2 is YNFKEQ. The V segment lost 1 base and the J segment 9 bases; nucleotides outside the gene matches: 5. CDR3 in amino acids: CASSQGGGGRELFF. CDR3 DNA sequence: TGTGCCAGCAGCCAAGGGGGGGGAGGACGGGAGCTGTTTTTT.

This clonotype has a count of ten or more. The chain joins TRBV29-1 to TRBJ2-2; no clear D. This CDR3 region has 13 residues. V was pared by 4 bases and J by 1 base, with 7 bases between. Germline lookup yields CDR1 SQVTM and CDR2 ANQGSEA. CDR3 sequence: CSVARQNTGELFF. The CDR3 bases are TGCAGCGTTGCCCGACAGAACACCGGGGAGCTGTTTTTT.

Here the CDR3 reads CASRDDLSSYNSPLHF. CDR3 in DNA: TGTGCCAGCAGGGACGACCTTAGCTCCTATAATTCACCCCTCCACTTT. The V gene is TRBV27, the J gene TRBJ1-6; no definite D call. The germline gives CDR1 MNHEY, CDR2 SMNVEV (reference sequence). Trimming pared 6 bases from V and 0 bases from J, leaving 12 bases between. CDR3 length: 16 residues.

This clonotype was observed many times. This chain uses TRBV29-1 with TRBJ2-5; D might be TRBD2 (5 bases). Trimming pared 4 bases from V and 3 bases from J, leaving 15 bases between. The CDR3 loop spans 14 amino acids. Germline CDR1 SQVTM, CDR2 ANQGSEA. DNA of the CDR3: TGCAGCGTTGTAGCGCAGGCGGTGAAAGAGACCCAGTACTTC. It specifies CSVVAQAVKETQYF.

This clonotype was observed a few times. This sequence joins TRBV4-1 and TRBJ2-1, with 7 bases that match TRBD2. The germline CDR1 and CDR2 sequences are MGHRA and YSYEKL. This CDR3 contains 15 residues. Trimming removed 4 bases from V and 5 bases from J; junction bases left unmatched: 8. CDR3 coding DNA: TGCGCCAGCAGCCTCCTCTTTGGACTAGACAATGAGCAGTTCTTC. Translated, it gives CASSLLFGLDNEQFF.

This clonotype appeared many times. The chain is built from TRBV12-3 or TRBV12-4 and TRBJ2-1; weak D call: TRBD2 (5 bases). The CDR3 covers 16 residues. V lost 2 bases and J lost 5, with 16 bases in between. The CDR3 sequence: CASSLRAGVPDNEQFF. In nucleotides, the CDR3 is TGTGCCAGCAGTTTAAGGGCCGGGGTACCGGACAATGAGCAGTTCTTC.

The chain has TRBV19 and TRBJ2-5, with D perhaps matching TRBD1 (5 bases). This CDR3 has 15 amino acids. Germline loops: CDR1 LNHDA, CDR2 SQIVND (reference sequence). The V and J ends lost 1 base and 2 bases respectively, with 11 bases between them. CDR3 loop: CASSIGWGGQETQYF. The CDR3 DNA reads TGTGCCAGTAGTATAGGATGGGGCGGTCAAGAGACCCAGTACTTC.

This clonotype was picked up a small number of times. V usage is TRBV27 and J usage is TRBJ1-1; D perhaps matches TRBD1 (5 bases). The CDR3 runs 15 residues. The germline CDR1 and CDR2 sequences are MNHEY and SMNVEV (reference sequence). The V end was cut by 6 bases, the J end by 2 bases, with 16 bases between. The CDR3 coding sequence is TGTGCCAGCAGACTCGAGCCGGGACTTAACACTGAAGCTTTCTTT. Residues: CASRLEPGLNTEAFF.

This rearrangement joins TRBV7-2 to TRBJ2-7; possibly TRBD2 for D (5 bases). V was clipped by 5 bases and J by 0 bases, with 14 bases between them. CDR3 size: 15 residues. Germline-derived CDR1 and CDR2 are SGHTA and FQGNSA. As DNA, the CDR3 is TGTGCCAGCAGCCCCCGGACTCCCTTCTCCTACGAGCAGTACTTC. Translation gives CASSPRTPFSYEQYF. Full variable domain (outside the CDR3, taken from reference TRBV7-2 and TRBJ2-7): GAGVSQSPSNKVTEKGKDVELRCDPISGHTALYWYRQSLGQGLEFLIYFQGNSAPDKSGLPSDRFSAERTGGSVSTLTIQRTQQEDSAVYLCASSPRTPFSYEQYFGPGTRLTVT.

This clonotype was seen a handful of times. One end of the junction fails to match germline, which may point to a read error. This chain links TRBV5-1 with TRBJ1-6; D is possibly TRBD1 (5 bases). Germline CDR1 SGHRS, CDR2 YFSETQ. The CDR3 loop spans 15 amino acids. The CDR3 nucleotides are TGCGCCAGAACGTGGGGGAGCTCCTATAATTCACCCCTCCTCTTT. Its translation: CARTWGSSYNSPLLF.

The chain employs TRBV5-1 and TRBJ2-3; D gene ambiguous. Per germline, CDR1 SGHRS and CDR2 YFSETQ. The CDR3 runs 16 residues. V dropped 0 bases and J dropped 0 bases, with 11 bases sitting between them. CDR3 residues: CASSLDFTTSTDTQYF. In nucleotides, the CDR3 is TGCGCCAGCAGCTTGGACTTTACGACTAGCACAGATACGCAGTATTTT.

This clonotype has just a few counts. The V call is TRBV4-3, the J call TRBJ2-2; 8 bases map to TRBD2. J was trimmed by 2 bases and V by 3 bases; bases with no gene match: 8. Germline V lookup: CDR1 LGHNA, CDR2 YSLEER. The CDR3 has 17 residues. CDR3 sequence: CASSQGKLAENTGELFF. CDR3 nucleotide sequence: TGCGCCAGCAGCCAGGGGAAACTAGCGGAAAACACCGGGGAGCTGTTTTTT.

The V and J genes are TRBV6-5 and TRBJ2-7; D remains ambiguous. Germline loops: CDR1 MNHEY, CDR2 SVGAGI. Trimming cost V 0 bases and J 3 bases, with 12 bases left between them. The CDR3 consists of 15 residues. The CDR3 DNA sequence: TGTGCCAGCAGTTACTCCGACGACGGTTACTACGAGCAGTACTTC. Encoded protein: CASSYSDDGYYEQYF.

This clonotype has just a few counts. The chain employs TRBV6-5 and TRBJ2-1; 11 bases map to TRBD2. The J segment lost 8 bases and the V segment lost 0 bases, leaving 3 bases of the junction unmatched. Germline-derived CDR1 and CDR2 are MNHEY and SVGAGI. The CDR3 contains 15 residues. The CDR3 DNA sequence: TGTGCCAGCAGTTACTCAACTAGCGGGAGCGATGAGCAGTTCTTC. Translating gives CASSYSTSGSDEQFF.